This TCR beta chain came from a study of blood T cell repertoires in COVID-19. About the research overall: Italy, Spain and the United States were the sources of the convalescent and acute COVID-19 samples.

The length of the CDR3 is 20 residues. V lost 0 bases, J lost 4 bases, and 14 bases stayed unmatched. Germline values: CDR1 LGHDT, CDR2 YNNKEL (reference sequence). How the authors handled the data: Counts of nucleated cells, estimated from reference gene primer amplification, were obtained. Some clones are missing from TCRdb's copy, which holds only in-frame ones; the method was immunoSEQ multiplex PCR. V and J calls and clone size are those listed in that table; D and trimming were worked out from the DNA. The sample lists approximately 200,000 clones, roughly 86% occurring once. This clonotype originated in a woman aged 60 to 75 with acute or convalescent COVID-19. The specimen was peripheral blood. V and J are TRBV3-1 (or the pseudogene TRBV3-2) and TRBJ2-3; 12 bases agree with TRBD2. This CDR3 is CASSQERLAGGHLLSDTQYF. Here the CDR3 DNA reads TGTGCCAGCAGCCAAGAACGGCTAGCGGGGGGGCATTTACTTTCAGATACGCAGTATTTT.